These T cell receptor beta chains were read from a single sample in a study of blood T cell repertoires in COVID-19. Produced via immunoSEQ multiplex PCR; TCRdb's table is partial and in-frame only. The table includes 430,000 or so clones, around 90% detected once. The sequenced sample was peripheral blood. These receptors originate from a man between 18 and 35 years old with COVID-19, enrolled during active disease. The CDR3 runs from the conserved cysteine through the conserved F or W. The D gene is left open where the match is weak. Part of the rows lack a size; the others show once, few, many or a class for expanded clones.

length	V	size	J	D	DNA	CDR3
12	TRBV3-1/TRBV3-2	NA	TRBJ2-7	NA	TGTGCCAGCAGCCAATCAGCGAACGAGCAGTACTTC	CASSQSANEQYF
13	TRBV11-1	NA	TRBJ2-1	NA	TGTGCCAGCAGTCGTCCAGGGGTTGGTGAGCAGTTCTTC	CASSRPGVGEQFF
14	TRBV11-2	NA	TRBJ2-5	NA	TGTGCCAGCAGCCTGAGTGGAGCCAAAGAGACCCAGTACTTC	CASSLSGAKETQYF
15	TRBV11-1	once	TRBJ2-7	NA	TGTGCCAGCAGCTACGGGACACCTAGCCCCTACGAGCAGTACTTC	CASSYGTPSPYEQYF
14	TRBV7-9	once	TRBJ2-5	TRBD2	TGTGCCAGCAGCTTAATAGCGGGGGGAGAGACCCAGTACTTC	CASSLIAGGETQYF
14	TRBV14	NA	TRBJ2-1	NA	TGTGCCAGCAGCCAAGATCACAGATACAATGAGCAGTTCTTC	CASSQDHRYNEQFF
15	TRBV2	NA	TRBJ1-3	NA	TGTGCCAGCAGTGAAGCGCTAGGGGGTGTAAACACCATATATTTT	CASSEALGGVNTIYF
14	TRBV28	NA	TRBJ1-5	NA	TGTGCCAGCAGTTTAACAGGGTTCAATCAGCCCCAGCATTTT	CASSLTGFNQPQHF
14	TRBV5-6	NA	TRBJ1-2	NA	TGTGCCAGCAGTTCGCCGGGACAAAGCTATGGCTACACCTTC	CASSSPGQSYGYTF
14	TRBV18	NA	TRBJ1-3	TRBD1	TGTGCCAGCTCACCACGGGACAGCGGAAACACCATATATTTT	CASSPRDSGNTIYF
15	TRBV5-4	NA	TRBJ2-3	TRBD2	TGTGCCAGCGGATTAGCGGGAGGGAGCACAGATACGCAGTATTTT	CASGLAGGSTDTQYF
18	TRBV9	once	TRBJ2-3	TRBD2	TGTGCCAGCAGCCACTCGGGGGGTGGTCCTTTCGGCACAGATACGCAGTATTTT	CASSHSGGGPFGTDTQYF
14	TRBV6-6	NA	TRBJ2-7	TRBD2	TGTGCCAGCAGCCCGGGAGGGCGGTACTACGAGCAGTACTTC	CASSPGGRYYEQYF
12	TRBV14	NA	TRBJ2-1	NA	TGTGCCAGCAGCCCACAGGGATATGAGCAGTTCTTC	CASSPQGYEQFF
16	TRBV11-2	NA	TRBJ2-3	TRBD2	TGTGCCAGCAGCTTCCGACTAGCGGGACGCACAGATACGCAGTATTTT	CASSFRLAGRTDTQYF
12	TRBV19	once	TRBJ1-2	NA	TGTGCCAGTAGTATTGACAGGACCGGCTACACCTTC	CASSIDRTGYTF
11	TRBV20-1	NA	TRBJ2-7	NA	TGCAGTGCGGGGGGACAGTACGAGCAGTACTTC	CSAGGQYEQYF
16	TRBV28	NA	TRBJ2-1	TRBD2	TGTGCCAGCAGTTTAATTCTAGCGGGGGGGGCCAATGAGCAGTTCTTC	CASSLILAGGANEQFF
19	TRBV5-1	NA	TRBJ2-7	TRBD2	TGCGCCAGCAGCACGGGACTAGCGGGAGCGCCTGCTATTCCGTACGAGCAGTACTTC	CASSTGLAGAPAIPYEQYF
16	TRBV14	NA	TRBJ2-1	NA	TGTGCCAGCAGCCAAGAGGCAGGTTCCTCCTACAATGAGCAGTTCTTC	CASSQEAGSSYNEQFF
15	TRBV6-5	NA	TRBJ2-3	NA	TGTGCCAGCAGTTACTCGGGGGGAGGCACAGATACGCAGTATTTT	CASSYSGGGTDTQYF
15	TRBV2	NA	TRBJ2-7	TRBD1	TGTGCCAGCAGACGATTAGGACAGGGGGCTTACGAGCAGTACTTC	CASRRLGQGAYEQYF
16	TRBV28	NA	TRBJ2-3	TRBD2	TGTGCCAGCAGTCGTTGGACTAGCGGGAGTCCAGATACGCAGTATTTT	CASSRWTSGSPDTQYF
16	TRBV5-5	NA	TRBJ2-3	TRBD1	TGTGCCAGCAGCTACGGACAGGGCCCCTTGAGAAATACGCAGTATTTT	CASSYGQGPLRNTQYF
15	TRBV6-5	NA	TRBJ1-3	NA	TGTGCCAGCCTTCACAGGGATCGCCCTGGAAACACCATATATTTT	CASLHRDRPGNTIYF
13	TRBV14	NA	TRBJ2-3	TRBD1	TGTGCCAGCAGCAAGGACAGGGAGGATACGCAGTATTTT	CASSKDREDTQYF
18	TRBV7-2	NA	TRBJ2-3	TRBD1	TGTGCCAGCAGCTTATGGGGGACAGGGTCGACTAGCACAGATACGCAGTATTTT	CASSLWGTGSTSTDTQYF
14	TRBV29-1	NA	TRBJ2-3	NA	TGCAGCGTAACAGGGAGCACAAGCACAGATACGCAGTATTTT	CSVTGSTSTDTQYF
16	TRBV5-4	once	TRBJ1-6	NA	TGTGCCAGCAGCTCCGTCCGGGGTAAAGGGAATTCACCCCTCCACTTT	CASSSVRGKGNSPLHF
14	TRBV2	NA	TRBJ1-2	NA	TGTGCCAGCAGTGAAGGCAGGGTTAACTATGGCTACACCTTC	CASSEGRVNYGYTF
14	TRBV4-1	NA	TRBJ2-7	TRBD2	TGCGCCAGCAGCCTAGGACTAGCTGAGTTCGAGCAGTACTTC	CASSLGLAEFEQYF
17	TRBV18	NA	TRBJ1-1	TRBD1	TGTGCCAGCTCACCTTCAATAGGATCCAGGGGGCGTTTTGAAGCTTTCTTT	CASSPSIGSRGRFEAFF
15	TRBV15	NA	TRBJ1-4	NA	TGTGCCACCAGCAGAGGGGGGGGCCTGAATGAAAAACTGTTTTTT	CATSRGGGLNEKLFF
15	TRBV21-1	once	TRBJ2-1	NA	TGTGCCAGCTCGCCGGGACTAGCGGAATACAATGAGCAGTTCTTC	CASSPGLAEYNEQFF
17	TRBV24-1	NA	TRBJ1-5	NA	TGTGCCACCAGTGATTCAAGAGATCCTCCTAGCAATCAGCCCCAGCATTTT	CATSDSRDPPSNQPQHF
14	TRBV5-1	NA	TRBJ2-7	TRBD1	TGCGCCAGCAGCGGGGGACAGGGGCTCTACGAGCAGTACTTC	CASSGGQGLYEQYF
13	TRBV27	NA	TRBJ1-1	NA	TGTGCCAGCAGTCCCAGGGAGGGTGGTGAAGCTTTCTTT	CASSPREGGEAFF
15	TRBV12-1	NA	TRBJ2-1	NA	TGTGCCAGCAGCTACCCGGGACAGGGTGAGGATGAGCAGTTCTTC	CASSYPGQGEDEQFF
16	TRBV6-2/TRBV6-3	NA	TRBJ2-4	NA	TGTGCCAGCAGTTACTCGGGGGGACTAGCCAAAAACATTCAGTACTTC	CASSYSGGLAKNIQYF
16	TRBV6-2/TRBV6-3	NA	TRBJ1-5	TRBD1	TGTGCCAGCAGTTCGACCCGACAGGGACGAAATCAGCCCCAGCATTTT	CASSSTRQGRNQPQHF
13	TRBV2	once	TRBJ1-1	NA	TGTGCCAGCAGACAGGAGATGAACACTGAAGCTTTCTTT	CASRQEMNTEAFF
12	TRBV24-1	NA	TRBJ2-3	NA	TGTGCCACCACTGATAAGGCGGGTACGCAGTATTTT	CATTDKAGTQYF
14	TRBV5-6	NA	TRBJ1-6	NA	TGTGCCAGCAGCCCACCTATCAATAATTCACCCCTCCACTTT	CASSPPINNSPLHF
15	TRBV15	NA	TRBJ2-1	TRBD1	TGTGCCACCAGCAGGCTACAGGGGGCGCACAATGAGCAGTTCTTC	CATSRLQGAHNEQFF
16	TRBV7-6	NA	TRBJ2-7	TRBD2	TGTGCCAGCAGCCCACTAACTAGCGGGGGGACCTACGAGCAGTACTTC	CASSPLTSGGTYEQYF
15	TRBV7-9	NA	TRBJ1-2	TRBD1	TGTGCCAGCAGCCTGGGACAGGGTTACGGTTATGGCTACACCTTC	CASSLGQGYGYGYTF
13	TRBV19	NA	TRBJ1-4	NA	TGTGCCAGTAGTCCTTGGGAGGGGGAAAAACTGTTTTTT	CASSPWEGEKLFF